This TCR beta chain is drawn from a study of naive and memory T cell subsets. Overall study results and limits: There was no ground truth to check naive and memory subset results. Possibly reflecting memory cells re-expressing CD45RA, a few larger clonotypes occurred in naive repertoires, especially CD8.

After the first PCR, alpha and beta chain libraries were processed separately. Two oligonucleotides, mixed equimolar, formed the beta constant-region primer covering TRBC1 and TRBC2. Ligated cDNA was amplified by four rounds of PCR with nested alpha and beta constant-region primers and SP2. MiXCR, applied by TCRdb to the UMI-ligation and nested PCR reads, yields one record per CDR3 protein. The sample yields around 160,000 distinct CDR3 sequences, 15% to 20% seen once. Note on this clonotype: Its antigen is still unknown. This may stem from a read error, because a much larger clone lies one nucleotide away.

This receptor was obtained from a human donor in good health. Input material: naive CD4+ T cells from blood.

The DNA of the CDR3 is TGTGCCAGCAGCCGTATCCGGGCCAAAAGGAATAGCAATCAGACCCAGCATTTT. Translated, it gives CASSRIRAKRNSNQTQHF. The chain links TRBV11-2 to TRBJ1-5; D is ambiguous. This CDR3 has 18 amino acids. The germline CDR1 and CDR2 sequences are SGHAT and FQNNGV.